This T cell receptor (beta chain) was profiled in a study of T cells in Graves' hyperthyroidism and ophthalmopathy. Study conclusions and caveats: From stable hyperthyroidism, ophthalmopathy was set apart by a 13 V-J model.

Ophthalmopathy patients showed a Clinical Activity Score of at least 3, NOSPECS grade of at least 4 and duration under 3 months. Germline V gene lookup returns CDR1 KGHSH and CDR2 LQKENI. Trimming removed 2 bases from V and 7 bases from J, with 6 bases in between. The length of the CDR3 is 13 residues. In the case of this clonotype: What it binds is not known.

Amplified TCR beta CDR3 regions came from RNA transcripts. The primer set for the first-round RT-PCR of the TCR CDR3 was HTBI. TCRdb fed the multiplex PCR reads into MiXCR, producing one record per CDR3 protein. This sample has 530,000 or so distinct CDR3 sequences, with roughly a quarter found just once. The sample comprised blood. The V and J genes are TRBV18 and TRBJ1-6; D not resolved. This TCR was sampled from a woman in her thirties with Graves' ophthalmopathy. The CDR3 sequence: CASSPSVNSPLHF. CDR3 coding DNA: TGTGCCAGCTCACCATCGGTCAATTCACCCCTCCACTTT.